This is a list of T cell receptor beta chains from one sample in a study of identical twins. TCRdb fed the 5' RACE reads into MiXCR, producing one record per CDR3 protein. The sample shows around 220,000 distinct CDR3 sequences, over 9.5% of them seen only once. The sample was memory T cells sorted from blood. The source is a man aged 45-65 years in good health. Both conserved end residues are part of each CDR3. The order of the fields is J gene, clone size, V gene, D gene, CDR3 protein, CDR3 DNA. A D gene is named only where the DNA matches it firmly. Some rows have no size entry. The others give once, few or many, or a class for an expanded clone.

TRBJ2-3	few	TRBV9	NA	CASSVAGDSTDTQYF	TGTGCCAGCAGCGTAGCTGGCGATAGCACAGATACGCAGTATTTT
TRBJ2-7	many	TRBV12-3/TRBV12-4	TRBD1	CASSNRDRGLHEQYF	TGTGCCAGCAGTAACCGGGACAGGGGGCTCCACGAGCAGTACTTC
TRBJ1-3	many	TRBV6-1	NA	CASSEGSIASGNTIYF	TGTGCCAGCAGTGAGGGCAGCATCGCCTCTGGAAACACCATATATTTT
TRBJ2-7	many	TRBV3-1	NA	CASSQEFGQSSYEQYF	TGTGCCAGCAGCCAAGAATTCGGACAGAGCTCCTACGAGCAGTACTTC
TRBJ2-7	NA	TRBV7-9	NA	CASRRPGYEQYF	TGTGCCAGCAGGCGGCCTGGATACGAGCAGTACTTC
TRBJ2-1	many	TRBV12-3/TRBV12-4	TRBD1	CASRGRTGTYNEQFF	TGTGCCAGCAGGGGTCGGACAGGGACCTACAATGAGCAGTTCTTC
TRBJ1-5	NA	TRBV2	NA	CASSEFSGTNQPQHF	TGTGCCAGCAGTGAATTTTCGGGCACCAATCAGCCCCAGCATTTT
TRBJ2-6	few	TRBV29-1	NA	CSVDGPSGANVLTF	TGCAGCGTTGACGGACCGTCTGGGGCCAACGTCCTGACTTTC
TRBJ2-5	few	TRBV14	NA	CASSLTTEWTVSPRDHQYF	TGTGCCAGCAGCCTCACCACCGAATGGACAGTATCTCCAAGAGATCACCAGTACTTC
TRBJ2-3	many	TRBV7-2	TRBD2	CASSLGTSGSTDTQYF	TGTGCCAGCAGTTTGGGGACTAGCGGGAGCACAGATACGCAGTATTTT
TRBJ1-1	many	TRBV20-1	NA	CSASGGSGNTEAFF	TGCAGTGCCTCAGGAGGGTCCGGGAACACTGAAGCTTTCTTT
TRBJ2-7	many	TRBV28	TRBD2	CASSFRLAELTYEQYF	TGTGCCAGCAGTTTCCGGCTAGCGGAGCTAACATACGAGCAGTACTTC
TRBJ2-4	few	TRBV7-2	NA	CASSPRGEASYIQYF	TGTGCCAGCAGCCCAAGGGGGGAGGCTAGTTACATTCAGTACTTC
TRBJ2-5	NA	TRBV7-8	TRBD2	CASSLGTSGGPYQETQYF	TGTGCCAGCAGCTTAGGGACTAGCGGGGGTCCGTACCAAGAGACCCAGTACTTC
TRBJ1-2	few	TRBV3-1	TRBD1	CASRLQGALYGYTF	TGTGCCAGCAGACTCCAGGGGGCTCTCTATGGCTACACCTTC
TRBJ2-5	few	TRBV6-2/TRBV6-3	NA	CASRDGQSQETQYF	TGTGCCAGCAGGGACGGACAGTCCCAGGAGACCCAGTACTTC
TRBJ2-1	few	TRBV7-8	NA	CASSLEFGQYNEQFF	TGTGCCAGCAGCTTAGAATTCGGCCAATACAATGAGCAGTTCTTC
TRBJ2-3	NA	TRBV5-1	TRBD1	CASSLQGGVVTQYF	TGCGCCAGCAGCTTACAGGGGGGTGTCGTTACGCAGTATTTT